Listed below are T cell receptor beta chains from one sample, sequenced in a study of control samples from healthy donors and cancer patients. Here immunoSEQ multiplex PCR was the method, and the copy in TCRdb shows in-frame clones only, minus some. The top ten hold roughly 13% of the sample, which has about 58,000 clones, about 90% seen once. Sample: PBMCs. These receptors were collected from a woman aged 60-75 years with lung cancer. CDR3s include the opening cysteine and the closing phenylalanine or tryptophan. A D gene is named only where the DNA matches it firmly. For some rows the clone size is stated as once, few or many, or as a class when expanded; others skip it.

d_call: NA; j_call: TRBJ1-4; clone_size: NA; v_call: TRBV4-1; cdr3_aa: CASSPGNLGQNLF; cdr3_nt: TGCGCCAGCAGCCCAGGCAACCTTGGACAGAACCTTTTT
d_call: NA; j_call: TRBJ2-2; clone_size: NA; v_call: TRBV18; cdr3_aa: CASSPPSTGVTGELFF; cdr3_nt: TGTGCCAGCTCACCACCGTCGACAGGAGTGACCGGGGAGCTGTTTTTT
d_call: NA; j_call: TRBJ1-2; clone_size: NA; v_call: TRBV21-1; cdr3_aa: CASLNRVPNYGYTF; cdr3_nt: TGTGCCAGTTTAAACAGGGTCCCGAACTATGGCTACACCTTC
d_call: NA; j_call: TRBJ2-1; clone_size: NA; v_call: TRBV2; cdr3_aa: CASSERQIGDEQFF; cdr3_nt: TGTGCCAGCAGTGAGCGTCAGATAGGGGATGAGCAGTTCTTC
d_call: NA; j_call: TRBJ2-7; clone_size: NA; v_call: TRBV10-3; cdr3_aa: CAISDIRGTYEQYF; cdr3_nt: TGTGCCATCAGTGATATTAGGGGTACTTACGAGCAGTACTTC
d_call: TRBD1; j_call: TRBJ1-1; clone_size: NA; v_call: TRBV10-3; cdr3_aa: CAIRGQGENTEAFF; cdr3_nt: TGTGCCATCAGGGGACAGGGTGAGAACACTGAAGCTTTCTTT
d_call: TRBD1; j_call: TRBJ1-2; clone_size: NA; v_call: TRBV4-1; cdr3_aa: CASSQSPGTVYGYTF; cdr3_nt: TGCGCCAGCAGCCAATCCCCCGGGACAGTCTATGGCTACACCTTC
d_call: NA; j_call: TRBJ2-1; clone_size: NA; v_call: TRBV5-1; cdr3_aa: CASKIAGSYNEQFF; cdr3_nt: TGCGCCAGCAAAATAGCCGGATCCTACAATGAGCAGTTCTTC
d_call: NA; j_call: TRBJ2-2; clone_size: NA; v_call: TRBV15; cdr3_aa: CATSRKIRDKGTGELFF; cdr3_nt: TGTGCCACCAGCAGGAAAATCCGGGACAAGGGGACCGGGGAGCTGTTTTTT
d_call: NA; j_call: TRBJ2-3; clone_size: NA; v_call: TRBV3-1/TRBV3-2; cdr3_aa: CASSGVATDTQYF; cdr3_nt: TGTGCCAGCAGTGGGGTAGCGACAGATACGCAGTATTTT
d_call: TRBD1; j_call: TRBJ2-7; clone_size: NA; v_call: TRBV2; cdr3_aa: CASSRDRDYEQYF; cdr3_nt: TGTGCCAGCAGCCGGGACAGGGACTACGAGCAGTACTTC
d_call: NA; j_call: TRBJ1-1; clone_size: NA; v_call: TRBV20-1; cdr3_aa: CSARGDTEAFF; cdr3_nt: TGCAGTGCTAGAGGGGACACTGAAGCTTTCTTT
d_call: NA; j_call: TRBJ2-1; clone_size: NA; v_call: TRBV7-2; cdr3_aa: CASSLDSYNEQFF; cdr3_nt: TGTGCCAGCAGCTTAGACAGTTACAATGAGCAGTTCTTC
d_call: NA; j_call: TRBJ1-2; clone_size: NA; v_call: TRBV20-1; cdr3_aa: CSASGGNSGYTF; cdr3_nt: TGCAGTGCTAGTGGAGGGAATAGTGGCTACACCTTC
d_call: TRBD1; j_call: TRBJ1-4; clone_size: NA; v_call: TRBV5-4; cdr3_aa: CASSLSADRDEKLFF; cdr3_nt: TGTGCCAGCAGCTTGTCTGCGGACAGGGATGAAAAACTGTTTTTT
d_call: NA; j_call: TRBJ2-1; clone_size: NA; v_call: TRBV5-1; cdr3_aa: CASSFRDNEQFF; cdr3_nt: TGCGCCAGCAGCTTCAGGGACAATGAGCAGTTCTTC
d_call: NA; j_call: TRBJ2-1; clone_size: NA; v_call: TRBV25-1; cdr3_aa: CASSDRGRNEQFF; cdr3_nt: TGTGCCAGCAGTGACCGTGGTAGGAATGAGCAGTTCTTC
d_call: TRBD1; j_call: TRBJ2-4; clone_size: NA; v_call: TRBV11-2; cdr3_aa: CASTESGTVNIQYF; cdr3_nt: TGTGCCAGCACCGAGTCCGGGACAGTAAACATTCAGTACTTC
d_call: NA; j_call: TRBJ2-7; clone_size: NA; v_call: TRBV6-5; cdr3_aa: CASSPIGAYEQYF; cdr3_nt: TGTGCCAGCAGTCCAATCGGGGCCTACGAGCAGTACTTC
d_call: NA; j_call: TRBJ2-4; clone_size: few; v_call: TRBV19; cdr3_aa: CASTSPGRGQTKNIQYF; cdr3_nt: TGTGCCAGTACCTCCCCCGGACGGGGCCAAACCAAAAACATTCAGTACTTC
d_call: TRBD2; j_call: TRBJ2-3; clone_size: NA; v_call: TRBV5-1; cdr3_aa: CASSSLAGTSTDTQYF; cdr3_nt: TGCGCCAGCAGCTCTCTAGCGGGGACTAGCACAGATACGCAGTATTTT
d_call: NA; j_call: TRBJ1-3; clone_size: NA; v_call: TRBV3-1/TRBV3-2; cdr3_aa: CASSSISGNTIYF; cdr3_nt: TGTGCCAGCTCCTCGATCTCTGGAAACACCATATATTTT
d_call: NA; j_call: TRBJ2-7; clone_size: NA; v_call: TRBV5-4; cdr3_aa: CASSPSGTVSYEQYF; cdr3_nt: TGTGCCAGCAGCCCGAGCGGGACAGTCTCCTACGAGCAGTACTTC
d_call: NA; j_call: TRBJ1-1; clone_size: NA; v_call: TRBV2; cdr3_aa: CASSLDGGTAFF; cdr3_nt: TGTGCCAGCAGTTTAGACGGGGGGACGGCTTTCTTT
d_call: NA; j_call: TRBJ2-6; clone_size: NA; v_call: TRBV10-3; cdr3_aa: CAISESGRGANVLTF; cdr3_nt: TGTGCCATCAGTGAGTCGGGGCGTGGGGCCAACGTCCTGACTTTC
d_call: NA; j_call: TRBJ1-1; clone_size: NA; v_call: TRBV2; cdr3_aa: CASSYGWGNTEAFF; cdr3_nt: TGTGCCAGTTCTTATGGGTGGGGGAACACTGAAGCTTTCTTT
d_call: TRBD1; j_call: TRBJ2-3; clone_size: NA; v_call: TRBV10-3; cdr3_aa: CAISGGTGVLDTQYF; cdr3_nt: TGTGCCATCAGCGGAGGGACAGGGGTCCTCGATACGCAGTATTTT
d_call: NA; j_call: TRBJ2-5; clone_size: NA; v_call: TRBV2; cdr3_aa: CASSERRDQETQYF; cdr3_nt: TGTGCCAGCAGTGAACGAAGAGATCAAGAGACCCAGTACTTC
d_call: NA; j_call: TRBJ1-5; clone_size: NA; v_call: TRBV6-5; cdr3_aa: CASGERENQPQHF; cdr3_nt: TGTGCCAGCGGGGAGAGGGAAAATCAGCCCCAGCATTTT
d_call: TRBD2; j_call: TRBJ2-5; clone_size: NA; v_call: TRBV19; cdr3_aa: CASSIGGGWETQYF; cdr3_nt: TGTGCCAGTAGTATAGGGGGGGGTTGGGAGACCCAGTACTTC
d_call: NA; j_call: TRBJ2-7; clone_size: NA; v_call: TRBV27; cdr3_aa: CASSFSEAPAHYEQYF; cdr3_nt: TGTGCCAGCAGTTTCTCCGAAGCCCCAGCCCATTACGAGCAGTACTTC
d_call: NA; j_call: TRBJ2-3; clone_size: NA; v_call: TRBV9; cdr3_aa: CASSDGTLLTDTQYF; cdr3_nt: TGTGCCAGCAGCGACGGGACTTTGCTCACAGATACGCAGTATTTT
d_call: NA; j_call: TRBJ2-7; clone_size: NA; v_call: TRBV12-3/TRBV12-4; cdr3_aa: CASSPLGYEQYF; cdr3_nt: TGTGCCAGCAGTCCCCTCGGGTACGAGCAGTACTTC
d_call: TRBD1; j_call: TRBJ2-7; clone_size: NA; v_call: TRBV11-2; cdr3_aa: CASSLSSQGAYEQYF; cdr3_nt: TGTGCCAGCAGCTTAAGTTCACAGGGGGCTTACGAGCAGTACTTC
d_call: TRBD2; j_call: TRBJ2-3; clone_size: NA; v_call: TRBV28; cdr3_aa: CASNMGTSGTDTQYF; cdr3_nt: TGTGCCAGCAACATGGGGACTAGCGGCACAGATACGCAGTATTTT
d_call: NA; j_call: TRBJ1-1; clone_size: NA; v_call: TRBV5-1; cdr3_aa: CASRGGENTEAFF; cdr3_nt: TGCGCCAGCAGAGGAGGGGAGAACACTGAAGCTTTCTTT
d_call: NA; j_call: TRBJ1-5; clone_size: NA; v_call: TRBV5-1; cdr3_aa: CASSAHPRGLGKQPQHF; cdr3_nt: TGCGCCAGCAGCGCTCATCCGAGGGGCCTCGGTAAACAGCCCCAGCATTTT
d_call: NA; j_call: TRBJ1-3; clone_size: NA; v_call: TRBV5-1; cdr3_aa: CASSLFEPGAASGNTIYF; cdr3_nt: TGCGCCAGCAGCTTGTTCGAGCCAGGTGCCGCCTCTGGAAACACCATATATTTT